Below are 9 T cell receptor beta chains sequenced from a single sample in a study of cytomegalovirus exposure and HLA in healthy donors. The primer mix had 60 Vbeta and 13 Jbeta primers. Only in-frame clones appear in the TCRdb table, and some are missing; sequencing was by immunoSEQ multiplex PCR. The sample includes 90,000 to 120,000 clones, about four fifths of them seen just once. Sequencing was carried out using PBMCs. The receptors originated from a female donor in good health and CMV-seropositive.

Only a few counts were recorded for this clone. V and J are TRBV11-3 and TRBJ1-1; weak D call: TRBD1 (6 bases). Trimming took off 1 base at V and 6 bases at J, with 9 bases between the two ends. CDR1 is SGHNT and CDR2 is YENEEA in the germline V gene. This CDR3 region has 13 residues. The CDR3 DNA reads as TGTGCCAGCAGCTTAGGCGGGGGCGCTGAAGCTTTCTTT. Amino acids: CASSLGGGAEAFF.

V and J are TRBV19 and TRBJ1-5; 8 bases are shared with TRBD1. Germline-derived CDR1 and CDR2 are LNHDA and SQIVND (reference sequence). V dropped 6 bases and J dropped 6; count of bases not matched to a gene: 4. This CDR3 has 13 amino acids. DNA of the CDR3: TGTGCCAGTAGAGGACAGGGCAGTCAGCCCCAGCATTTT. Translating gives CASRGQGSQPQHF.

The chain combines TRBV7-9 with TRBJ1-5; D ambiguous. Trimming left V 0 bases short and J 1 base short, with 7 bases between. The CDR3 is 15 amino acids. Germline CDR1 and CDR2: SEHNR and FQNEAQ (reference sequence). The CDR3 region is CASSLAGMSNQPQHF. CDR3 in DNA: TGTGCCAGCAGCTTAGCCGGGATGAGCAATCAGCCCCAGCATTTT.

This chain's CDR3 is CASRGSADTQYF. DNA of the CDR3: TGTGCCAGCAGGGGCTCCGCAGATACGCAGTATTTT. The chain carries TRBV4-2 and TRBJ2-3; D gene unclear. Germline V lookup: CDR1 LGHNA, CDR2 YNFKEQ. Deletions cut 6 bases from V and 4 bases from J, with 8 bases between. This CDR3 comprises 12 residues.

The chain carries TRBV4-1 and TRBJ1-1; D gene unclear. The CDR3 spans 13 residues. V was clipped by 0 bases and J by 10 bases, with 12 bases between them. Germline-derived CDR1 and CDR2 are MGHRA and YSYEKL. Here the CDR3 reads CASSQEGVGPAFF. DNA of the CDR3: TGCGCCAGCAGCCAAGAAGGTGTGGGCCCAGCTTTCTTT.

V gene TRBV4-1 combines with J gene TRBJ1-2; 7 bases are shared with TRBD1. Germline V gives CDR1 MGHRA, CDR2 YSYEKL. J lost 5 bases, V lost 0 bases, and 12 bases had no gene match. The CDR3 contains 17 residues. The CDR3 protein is CASSQDGWRQGDYGYTF. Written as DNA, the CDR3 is TGCGCCAGCAGCCAAGATGGGTGGCGACAGGGCGATTATGGCTACACCTTC.

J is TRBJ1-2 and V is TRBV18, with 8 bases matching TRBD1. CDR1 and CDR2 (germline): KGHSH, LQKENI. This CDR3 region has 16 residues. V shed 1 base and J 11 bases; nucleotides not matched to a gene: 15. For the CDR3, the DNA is TGTGCCAGCTCACCACTTTCCGGACAGGGCAAGGGTGGTTACACCTTC. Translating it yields CASSPLSGQGKGGYTF.

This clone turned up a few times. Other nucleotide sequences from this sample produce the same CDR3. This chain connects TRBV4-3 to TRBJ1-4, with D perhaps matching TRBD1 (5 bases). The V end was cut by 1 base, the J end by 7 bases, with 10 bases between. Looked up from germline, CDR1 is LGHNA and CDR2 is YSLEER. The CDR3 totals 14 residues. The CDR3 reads CASSQGGVGEKLFF. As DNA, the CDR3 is TGCGCCAGCAGCCAAGGGGGGGTGGGTGAAAAACTGTTTTTT.

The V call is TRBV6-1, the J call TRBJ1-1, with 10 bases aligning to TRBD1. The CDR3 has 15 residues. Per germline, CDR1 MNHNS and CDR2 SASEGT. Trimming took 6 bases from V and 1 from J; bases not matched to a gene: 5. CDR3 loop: CASRGRQGANTEAFF. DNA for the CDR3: TGTGCCAGCAGAGGACGACAGGGGGCGAACACTGAAGCTTTCTTT.